Here is one T cell receptor (beta chain) with its context. As yet, its antigen is unknown. Included in the TCR beta cDNA libraries were unique molecular identifiers. One entry per CDR3 protein results from TCRdb running MiXCR on the PCR reads. Of around 400,000 distinct CDR3 sequences listed, 30% to 45% are singletons. Trimming left V 0 bases short and J 3 bases short, with 6 bases between. From germline, CDR1 is LGHNA and CDR2 YSLEER. The CDR3 runs to 13 residues. The data stem from a study of post-analysis software for immune sequencing data. Broader study findings: Patients showed TRBV5-6, TRBV5-1 and TRBV20-1 among five TRBV segments more frequent than in controls. Normalized Chao1 diversity in multiple sclerosis patients fell significantly below that of controls.

Material for sequencing was blood. The chain uses TRBV4-3 and TRBJ2-7; D gene unclear. This TCR derives from a girl aged 10-17 years with multiple sclerosis. The CDR3 DNA is TGCGCCAGCAGCCAAGATGCCGACTACGAGCAGTACTTC. Encoded protein: CASSQDADYEQYF.